This T cell receptor beta chain was captured in a study of cytomegalovirus exposure and HLA in healthy donors. Turning to the study itself: Tens of millions of unique TCR sequences came from HLA-typed donors in an early release.

Primers for the PCR totalled 60 Vbeta and 13 Jbeta. This table comes from immunoSEQ multiplex PCR, and its TCRdb copy is limited to in-frame clones, with some not included. The repertoire includes roughly 100,000 clones, roughly 85% of them detected once, and 5% to 6.5% sits in the top ten. The CDR3 contains 14 residues. In germline, CDR1 is SGHTA, CDR2 FQGTGA. The ends lost 4 bases at V and 1 base at J; junction bases unmatched: 3. This clonotype was sampled from a man in his fifties or sixties in good health and CMV-seropositive. The sample comprised PBMCs. This chain joins TRBV7-3 and TRBJ1-1, with TRBD1 matching over 7 bases. In nucleotides, the CDR3 is TGTGCCAGCAGCTCCTACAGGGGGAACACTGAAGCTTTCTTT. Protein sequence: CASSSYRGNTEAFF. The full variable domain, with the rest looked up from reference TRBV7-3 and TRBJ1-1, is GAGVSQTPSNKVTEKGKYVELRCDPISGHTALYWYRQSLGQGPEFLIYFQGTGAADDSGLPNDRFFAVRPEGSVSTLKIQRTERGDSAVYLCASSSYRGNTEAFFGQGTRLTVV.